The 25 T cell receptor beta chains in this list originate from one sample, sequenced in a study of blood T cells in healthy people across ages. A sample-barcoded 5' primer and a J-beta primer mix were used in a second PCR of about 6 to 11 cycles. TCRdb re-analysed the 5' RACE reads in MiXCR, keeping a single row per CDR3 protein. The repertoire holds 650,000 to 700,000 distinct CDR3 sequences, with approximately 30% as singletons. The sequencing input was blood. Every receptor here comes from a woman older than 75 in good health.

In its sample, this clonotype was seen many times. The V and J genes are TRBV20-1 and TRBJ2-3, with TRBD2 matching over 8 bases. Germline V gives CDR1 DFQATT, CDR2 SNEGSKA (reference sequence). This CDR3 comprises 15 residues. The J segment lost 2 bases and the V segment lost 6 bases, leaving 10 bases of the junction unmatched. The CDR3 DNA follows: TGCAGTGCCCCATTCCGTAGCGGGGACACAGATACGCAGTATTTT. This sequence encodes CSAPFRSGDTDTQYF.

This clonotype came up once. At one end the junction does not follow the germline gene, possibly because of a read error. The V gene is TRBV28, the J gene TRBJ1-4; D is unresolved. The length of the CDR3 is 12 residues. CDR1 MDHEN and CDR2 SYDVKM come from the germline V gene. The CDR3 sequence is CASSSAGGKRFF. DNA for the CDR3: TGTGCCAGCAGTTCTGCGGGAGGAAAACGGTTTTTT.

The V and J genes are TRBV2 and TRBJ1-1; possible D gene TRBD1, 5 bases. The germline CDR1 and CDR2 sequences are SNHLY and FYNNEI. The V gene lost 5 bases and the J gene lost 5 bases, with 12 bases spanning the gap. The CDR3 consists of 13 residues. CDR3 nucleotides: TGTGCCAGCAGTCAGCAACAGGAAACTGAAGCTTTCTTT. As protein: CASSQQQETEAFF.

This clonotype has at least ten counts. The chain recombines TRBV6-5 with TRBJ1-6; perhaps TRBD1 as D (6 bases). The CDR3 covers 16 residues. Germline CDR1 is MNHEY and CDR2 is SVGAGI. Trimming pared 0 bases from V and 7 bases from J, leaving 13 bases between. As DNA, the CDR3 is TGTGCCAGCAGTTACTCGGACAGTGGTCGGAATTCACCCCTCCACTTT. Amino acids: CASSYSDSGRNSPLHF.

This clonotype showed up many times. This rearrangement joins TRBV7-8 to TRBJ1-1; D is ambiguous. Trimming removed 1 base at V and 4 bases at J, with 16 bases between. The CDR3 sequence is 16 residues long. CDR1 is SGHVS, CDR2 FQNEAQ, per germline. CDR3 protein: CASSLGSGNLGTEAFF. Here the CDR3 DNA reads TGTGCCAGCAGCTTAGGGTCTGGAAACCTGGGCACTGAAGCTTTCTTT.

J is TRBJ2-5 and V is TRBV7-2; the match to TRBD1 covers 7 bases. The J call may be faulty, since TRBJ2-7 better matches the DNA end. The CDR3 runs to 17 residues. Looked up from germline, CDR1 is SGHTA and CDR2 is FQGNSA. The DNA for the CDR3 is TGTGCCAGCAGCTTATGGATAGGGACAGCCAATAACTACGAGCAGTACTTC. This sequence encodes CASSLWIGTANNYEQYF.

This clonotype was observed a few times. The chain links TRBV4-2 to TRBJ2-3; 7 nucleotides match TRBD1. The CDR3 covers 15 residues. Germline-derived CDR1 and CDR2 are LGHNA and YNFKEQ. The ends lost 1 base at V and 5 bases at J; junction bases unmatched: 6. CDR3 nucleotide sequence: TGTGCCAGCAGCCAAGCTCGACAGGGAAGAGATACGCAGTATTTT. Translating gives CASSQARQGRDTQYF.

There are many counts of this clonotype. The chain has TRBV5-1 and TRBJ2-3; D possibly corresponds to TRBD1 (6 bases). The CDR3 runs 16 residues. The V and J ends lost 1 base and 2 bases respectively, with 14 bases between them. Germline V gene data show CDR1 as SGHRS and CDR2 as YFSETQ. CDR3 in DNA: TGCGCCAGCAGCTTGCGAGCCAGGGGAAACACAGATACGCAGTATTTT. Amino acid sequence: CASSLRARGNTDTQYF.

This clonotype has at least ten counts. The chain carries TRBV5-1 and TRBJ2-3, with D hard to call. Germline loops: CDR1 SGHRS, CDR2 YFSETQ. The CDR3 contains 14 residues. Trimming shortened V by 5 bases and J by 0 bases, and 10 bases separated the two germline ends. CDR3 region: CASRKDGSTDTQYF. DNA for the CDR3: TGCGCCAGCAGGAAGGACGGGAGCACAGATACGCAGTATTTT.

This clonotype was found once. The chain combines TRBV29-1 with TRBJ2-5; D could derive from TRBD1 or TRBD2 (5 bases each). Trimming cost V 6 bases and J 5 bases, with 16 bases left between them. The CDR3 totals 13 residues. Germline V lookup: CDR1 SQVTM, CDR2 ANQGSEA. The CDR3 DNA is TGCAGCGTGAACGGGGACCGCCGGGAGACCCAGTACTTC. Its protein product is CSVNGDRRETQYF. Together with reference TRBV29-1 and TRBJ2-5, the CDR3 gives the full variable domain: SAVISQKPSRDICQRGTSLTIQCQVDSQVTMMFWYRQQPGQSLTLIATANQGSEATYESGFVIDKFPISRPNLTFSTLTVSNMSPEDSSIYLCSVNGDRRETQYFGPGTRLLVL.

This clonotype has just a few counts. The chain combines TRBV4-1 with TRBJ2-7; D may be TRBD1 (7 bases). V gave up 0 bases and J gave up 4 bases, with 13 bases separating them. Germline V gives CDR1 MGHRA, CDR2 YSYEKL. CDR3 length equals 15 residues. CDR3 residues: CASSQDGGGRYEQYF. CDR3 coding DNA: TGCGCCAGCAGCCAAGATGGAGGGGGCAGATACGAGCAGTACTTC.

Ten or more counts support this clonotype. J is TRBJ2-3 and V is TRBV9, with TRBD2 matching over 7 bases. Trimming at V came to 4 bases and at J to 0 bases, leaving 8 bases not matched to a gene. The length of the CDR3 is 16 residues. Germline V gives CDR1 SGDLS, CDR2 YYNGEE. The CDR3 bases are TGTGCCAGCAGCTCTCGACTAGCAACTAGCACAGATACGCAGTATTTT. It is translated as CASSSRLATSTDTQYF.

V and J are TRBV28 and TRBJ1-2; weak D call: TRBD1 (5 bases). V lost 4 bases to trimming and J lost 6 bases, with 12 bases between them. This CDR3 contains 13 residues. Germline lookup yields CDR1 MDHEN and CDR2 SYDVKM. The CDR3 region is CASSSWLGDGYTF. As DNA, the CDR3 is TGTGCCAGCAGTTCCTGGCTAGGGGATGGCTACACCTTC.

This clonotype has at least ten counts. The rearrangement uses TRBV5-1 and TRBJ1-3; 7 positions agree with TRBD1. The CDR3 consists of 17 residues. From germline, CDR1 is SGHRS and CDR2 YFSETQ. The V gene end was trimmed by 0 bases and the J gene end by 3 bases; junction bases not matched to a gene: 9. CDR3 in DNA: TGCGCCAGCAGCTTGGGTGTTCCAGGGGGATTTGGAAACACCATATATTTT. The encoded protein is CASSLGVPGGFGNTIYF.

This clonotype was seen a few times. The chain employs TRBV6-6 and TRBJ2-7; possibly TRBD2 for D (5 bases). The CDR3 is made up of 14 amino acids. Trimming stripped 7 bases from V and 2 bases from J, with 15 bases between. Germline V gene data show CDR1 as MNHNY and CDR2 as SVGAGI (reference sequence). This CDR3 reads CASTNLGSPYEQYF. For the CDR3, the DNA is TGTGCCAGCACCAATCTAGGGAGCCCCTACGAGCAGTACTTC.

Ten or more counts support this clonotype. The chain carries TRBV15 and TRBJ2-7, with D unclear. V dropped 0 bases and J dropped 0 bases, with 6 bases sitting between them. The CDR3 is made up of 14 amino acids. The germline gives CDR1 LNHNV, CDR2 YYDKDF (reference sequence). CDR3 in DNA: TGTGCCACCAGCAGAGATGTAAGCTCCTACGAGCAGTACTTC. It yields the protein CATSRDVSSYEQYF.

The chain carries TRBV3-1 and TRBJ2-5; TRBD2 agrees at 12 bases. V shed 5 bases, J shed 7 bases, and the junction held 11 bases outside the gene matches. Germline V lookup: CDR1 LGHDT, CDR2 YNNKEL (reference sequence). This CDR3 comprises 16 residues. The CDR3 reads CASSLVSSGGAVTQYF. The CDR3 DNA follows: TGTGCCAGCAGCTTGGTTTCTAGCGGGGGGGCCGTGACCCAGTACTTC.

For this clonotype: A read error may be the cause here, since a much bigger clone is one base away. The rearrangement uses TRBV5-5 and TRBJ1-4, with D hard to call. Trimming took 0 bases from V and 7 from J, leaving 13 bases between them. Germline CDR1 SGHKS, CDR2 YYEKEE (reference sequence). The CDR3 length is 15 residues. Here the CDR3 reads CASSLGLTSGEKLFF. The CDR3 DNA follows: TGTGCCAGCAGCTTGGGCCTTACTTCGGGTGAAAAACTGTTTTTT.

The table lists this clonotype with many counts. This rearrangement joins TRBV9 to TRBJ2-3; D gene ambiguous. Germline CDR1 SGDLS, CDR2 YYNGEE. The CDR3 is 15 amino acids. V was clipped by 4 bases and J by 2 bases, with 14 bases between them. CDR3 bases: TGTGCCAGCAGCCCTACCTCAGGTTACACAGATACGCAGTATTTT. It specifies CASSPTSGYTDTQYF.

This clonotype was seen just once. The CDR3 sequence is CASSFLRGSGDTQYF. CDR3 nucleotides: TGTGCCAGCAGCTTCTTGCGGGGGAGCGGAGATACGCAGTATTTT. This chain joins TRBV13 and TRBJ2-3, with 7 nucleotides matching TRBD2. Germline CDR1 and CDR2: PRHDT and FYEKMQ (reference sequence). The trim removed 3 bases at V and 5 bases at J, leaving 8 bases unmatched. The CDR3 consists of 15 residues.

With regard to this clonotype: A read error is possible here, since a much larger clone lies one base away. The chain uses TRBV7-2 and TRBJ2-3, with D possibly matching TRBD2 (6 bases). The CDR3 extends over 14 amino acids. V was cut by 1 base and J by 5 bases, with 10 bases left in between. The V gene's germline CDR1 is SGHTA and CDR2 FQGNSA. CDR3 in DNA: TGTGCCAGCAGCTTAGACCCCGGGGGAGATACGCAGTATTTT. Protein sequence: CASSLDPGGDTQYF.

This clonotype has only a few counts. A much larger clone lies a single base off, so this may be a read error. This sequence joins TRBV4-3 and TRBJ2-3, with 8 bases fitting TRBD2. Looked up from germline, CDR1 is LGHNA and CDR2 is YSLEER. CDR3 length: 16 residues. V gave up 2 bases and J gave up 6 bases; unmatched junction bases: 10. CDR3 sequence reads: CASSQQRAGASDTQYF. The CDR3 DNA reads TGCGCCAGCAGCCAACAACGAGCGGGGGCCTCCGATACGCAGTATTTT.

This chain links TRBV6-6 with TRBJ2-3; possibly TRBD1 for D (8 bases). Germline V gives CDR1 MNHNY, CDR2 SVGAGI (reference sequence). V dropped 0 bases and J dropped 5 bases, with 18 bases sitting between them. This CDR3 spans 17 amino acids. The CDR3 DNA is TGTGCCAGCAGTTACTCTTCAGGACAGGGAGGGGGAGATACGCAGTATTTT. Encoded protein: CASSYSSGQGGGDTQYF.

About this clonotype: Given a much more abundant clone one base away, this may be a read error. The chain combines TRBV12-3 or TRBV12-4 with TRBJ1-4, with D possibly being TRBD1 (6 bases). V lost 6 bases to trimming and J lost 10 bases, with 15 bases between them. The CDR3 has 13 residues. This CDR3 is CASSLTGRGKLFF. The CDR3 DNA is TGTGCCAGCAGCCTGACAGGACGTGGAAAACTGTTTTTT.

On this clonotype: This may stem from a read error, because a much larger clone lies one nucleotide away. The chain links TRBV27 to TRBJ1-4; 7 bases agree with TRBD1. From germline, CDR1 is MNHEY and CDR2 SMNVEV (reference sequence). The CDR3 is 14 amino acids. The CDR3: CASSPRAGGEKRFF. The CDR3 nucleotides read TGTGCCAGCAGTCCAAGGGCAGGGGGGGAAAAACGGTTTTTT.